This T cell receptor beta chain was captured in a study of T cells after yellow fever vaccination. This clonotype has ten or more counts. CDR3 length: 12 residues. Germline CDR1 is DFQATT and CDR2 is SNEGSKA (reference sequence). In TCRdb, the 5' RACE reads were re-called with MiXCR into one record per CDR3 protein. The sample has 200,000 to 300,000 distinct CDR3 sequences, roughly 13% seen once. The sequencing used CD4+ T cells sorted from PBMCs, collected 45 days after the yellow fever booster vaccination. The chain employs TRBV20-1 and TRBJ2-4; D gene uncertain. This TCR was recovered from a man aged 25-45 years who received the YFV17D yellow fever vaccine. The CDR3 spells CSVGRAKNIQYF. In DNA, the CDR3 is TGCAGCGTAGGAAGGGCCAAAAACATTCAGTACTTC.